Listed below are T cell receptor beta chains from one sample, sequenced in a study of radiotherapy plus CTLA-4 blockade in lung cancer. Sequenced by immunoSEQ multiplex PCR; TCRdb stores in-frame clones only, minus some. The sample includes 40,000 to 45,000 clones, about 75% of them seen just once. The starting material was peripheral blood, obtained from a patient treated with radiotherapy plus ipilimumab. These TCRs come from a human donor with non-small cell lung cancer who had stable disease on radiotherapy plus ipilimumab. Both conserved end residues are part of each CDR3.

v_call,j_call,cdr3_aa
TRBV27,TRBJ1-1,CASSLFAGRHTEAFF
TRBV5-1,TRBJ1-4,CASSTGDLGFEKLFF
TRBV30,TRBJ1-1,CAWSALGGVAEAFF
TRBV10-2,TRBJ2-1,CASSDRAGDTGNEQFF
TRBV2,NA,CASSEHGTGVYEQYF
TRBV11-2,TRBJ2-7,CASSLDNQRGGFDEQYF
TRBV30,TRBJ1-2,CAWSLRGGAGYTF
TRBV5-5,TRBJ2-7,CASSPAGTNSYEQYF
TRBV11-2,TRBJ1-1,CASSLGEGVSEAFF
TRBV27,TRBJ2-6,CASRWDRGFTGANVLTF
TRBV29-1,TRBJ1-1,CSASRGTGVTEAFF
TRBV7-9,TRBJ1-2,CASSWPEAPDDSMSYTF
TRBV11-2,TRBJ1-6,CASSFLRRANSPLHF
TRBV6-5,TRBJ2-2,CASGGGNTGELFF
TRBV4-1,TRBJ2-6,CASSQAGSGANVLTF
TRBV5-5,TRBJ2-7,CASSYRGAEGYEQYF
TRBV14,TRBJ1-2,CASSQDGTAYYGYTF
TRBV15,TRBJ1-2,CATSRARDSYGYTF
TRBV4-3,TRBJ2-7,CASSQVTGAYEQYF
TRBV5-6,TRBJ1-1,CASSSRTGRAFF
TRBV6-4,TRBJ2-7,CATPLSGGGHEQYF
TRBV30,TRBJ1-6,CAWSSTTFNSPLHF
TRBV11-3,TRBJ2-3,CASSLGERSTDTQYF
TRBV9,TRBJ2-1,CASSGNRGLKLF